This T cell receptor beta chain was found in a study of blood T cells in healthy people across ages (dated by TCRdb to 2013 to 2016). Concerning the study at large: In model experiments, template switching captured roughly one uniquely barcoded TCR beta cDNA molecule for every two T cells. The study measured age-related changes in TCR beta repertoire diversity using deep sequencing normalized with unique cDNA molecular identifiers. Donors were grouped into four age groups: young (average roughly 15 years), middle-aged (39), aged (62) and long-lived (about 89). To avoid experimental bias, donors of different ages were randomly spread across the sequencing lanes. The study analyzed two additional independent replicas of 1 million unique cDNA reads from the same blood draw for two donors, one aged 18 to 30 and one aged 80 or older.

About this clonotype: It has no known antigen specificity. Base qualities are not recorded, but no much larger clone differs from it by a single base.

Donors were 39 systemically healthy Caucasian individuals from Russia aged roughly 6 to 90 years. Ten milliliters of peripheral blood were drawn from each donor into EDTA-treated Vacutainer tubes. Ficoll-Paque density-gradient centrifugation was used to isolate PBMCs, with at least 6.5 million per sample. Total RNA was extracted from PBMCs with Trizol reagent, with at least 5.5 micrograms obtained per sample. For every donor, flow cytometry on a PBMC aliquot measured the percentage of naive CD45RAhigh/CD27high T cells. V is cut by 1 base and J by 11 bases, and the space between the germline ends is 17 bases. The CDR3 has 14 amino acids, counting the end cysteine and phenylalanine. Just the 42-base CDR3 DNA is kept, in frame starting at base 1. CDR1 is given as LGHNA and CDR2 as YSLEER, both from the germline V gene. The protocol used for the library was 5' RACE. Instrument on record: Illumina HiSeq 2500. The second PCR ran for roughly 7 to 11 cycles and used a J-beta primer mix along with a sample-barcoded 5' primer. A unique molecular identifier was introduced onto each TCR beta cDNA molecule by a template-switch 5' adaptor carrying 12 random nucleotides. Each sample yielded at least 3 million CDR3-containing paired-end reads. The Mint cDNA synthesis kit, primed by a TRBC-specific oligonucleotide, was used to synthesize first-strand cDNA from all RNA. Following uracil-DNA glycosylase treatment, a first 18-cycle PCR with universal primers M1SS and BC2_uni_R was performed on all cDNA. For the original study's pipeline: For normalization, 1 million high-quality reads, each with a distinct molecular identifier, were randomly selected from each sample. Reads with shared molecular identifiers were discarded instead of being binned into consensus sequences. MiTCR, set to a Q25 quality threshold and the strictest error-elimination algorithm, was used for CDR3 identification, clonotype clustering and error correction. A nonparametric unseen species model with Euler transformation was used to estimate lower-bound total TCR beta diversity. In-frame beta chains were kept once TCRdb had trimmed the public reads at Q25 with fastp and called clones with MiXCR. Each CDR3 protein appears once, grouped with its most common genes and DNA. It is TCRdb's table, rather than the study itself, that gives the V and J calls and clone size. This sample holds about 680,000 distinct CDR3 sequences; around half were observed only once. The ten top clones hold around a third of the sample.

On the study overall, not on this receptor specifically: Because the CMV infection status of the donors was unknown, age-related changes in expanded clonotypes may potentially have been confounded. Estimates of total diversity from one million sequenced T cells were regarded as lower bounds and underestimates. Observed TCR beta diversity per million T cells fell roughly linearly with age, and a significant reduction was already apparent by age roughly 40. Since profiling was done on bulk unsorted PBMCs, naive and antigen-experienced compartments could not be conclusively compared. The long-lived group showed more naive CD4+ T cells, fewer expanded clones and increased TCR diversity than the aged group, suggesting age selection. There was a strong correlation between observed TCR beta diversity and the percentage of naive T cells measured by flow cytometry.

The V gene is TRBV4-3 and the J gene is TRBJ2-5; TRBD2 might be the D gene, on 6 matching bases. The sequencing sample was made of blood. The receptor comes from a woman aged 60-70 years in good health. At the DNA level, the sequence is TGCGCCAGCAGCCAAGGCCAACTAGCAAATGAGCAGTACTTC. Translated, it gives CASSQGQLANEQYF.